These T cell receptor beta chains were read from a single sample in a study of cytomegalovirus exposure and HLA in healthy donors. Generated by immunoSEQ multiplex PCR, the TCRdb table keeps only in-frame clones and is missing some. This table holds fewer than 250,000 clones, approximately 81% found once. Sample: PBMCs. Every receptor here comes from a man aged 25-45 years in good health and CMV-seronegative. CDR3s include the opening cysteine and the closing phenylalanine or tryptophan. D genes are given only for firm matches. Size is omitted from some rows. Given values are once, few, many or a class for expanded clones.

j_gene,v_gene,d_gene,abundance,CDR3aa,CDR3nt
TRBJ2-7,TRBV6-5,TRBD1,.,CASSYGQGAYEQYF,TGTGCCAGCAGTTACGGACAGGGGGCCTACGAGCAGTACTTC
TRBJ2-4,TRBV5-6,.,.,CASAGRGRAKNIQYF,TGTGCCAGCGCCGGACGGGGGAGAGCCAAAAACATTCAGTACTTC
TRBJ2-7,TRBV7-9,TRBD1,once,CASSGFTGAEQYF,TGTGCCAGCAGCGGGTTTACAGGGGCCGAGCAGTACTTC
TRBJ2-5,TRBV7-2,TRBD2,.,CASSLAISGGRQETQYF,TGTGCCAGCAGCTTAGCGATTAGCGGGGGGAGGCAAGAGACCCAGTACTTC
TRBJ2-7,TRBV6-1,.,.,CASSDRVSEQYF,TGTGCCAGCAGTGACAGGGTATCGGAGCAGTACTTC
TRBJ2-6,TRBV4-3,.,.,CASSPERGASVLTF,TGCGCCAGCAGCCCAGAGCGTGGGGCCAGCGTCCTGACTTTC
TRBJ2-7,TRBV5-5,.,once,CASSLDSLYEQYF,TGTGCCAGCAGCTTGGACAGCCTCTACGAGCAGTACTTC
TRBJ1-1,TRBV6-5,.,few,CASSYSRVTEAFF,TGTGCCAGCAGTTACTCGAGGGTCACTGAAGCTTTCTTT
TRBJ2-7,TRBV5-1,.,.,CASSSSDKAYEQYF,TGCGCCAGCAGCTCCTCGGACAAAGCCTACGAGCAGTACTTC
TRBJ2-2,TRBV7-9,.,.,CASSPSTGNTGELFF,TGTGCCAGCAGCCCCTCGACAGGGAACACCGGGGAGCTGTTTTTT
TRBJ1-5,TRBV6-1,.,.,CASREQGNQPQHF,TGTGCCAGCAGGGAACAGGGAAATCAGCCCCAGCATTTT
TRBJ2-5,TRBV6-6,.,.,CASSYSGVEETQYF,TGTGCCAGCAGTTACTCAGGGGTCGAAGAGACCCAGTACTTC
TRBJ1-2,TRBV7-9,TRBD1,.,CSSSFRTGESLYGYTF,TGTTCCAGCAGCTTTAGGACAGGGGAGTCCCTCTATGGCTACACCTTC
TRBJ2-7,TRBV7-2,TRBD1,.,CASSFGTGFYEQYF,TGTGCCAGCAGCTTCGGGACAGGGTTCTACGAGCAGTACTTC
TRBJ1-5,TRBV6-5,.,few,CAISVSGGQPQHF,TGTGCCATCAGTGTGTCGGGGGGTCAGCCCCAGCATTTT
TRBJ1-2,TRBV11-2,.,.,CASSLGSLLGYTF,TGTGCCAGCAGCTTAGGCAGTCTTCTTGGCTACACCTTC
TRBJ1-1,TRBV28,.,.,CASSEVGDSLYTEAFF,TGTGCCAGCAGCGAGGTGGGGGACTCCCTATACACTGAAGCTTTCTTT
TRBJ1-1,TRBV6-5,.,many,CASSKQTVNTEAFF,TGTGCCAGCAGCAAACAGACAGTGAACACTGAAGCTTTCTTT
TRBJ1-1,TRBV29-1,.,.,CSVGQPLNTEAFF,TGCAGCGTAGGACAGCCCTTGAACACTGAAGCTTTCTTT
TRBJ1-1,TRBV5-4,.,once,CASSRQTHISGATEAFF,TGTGCCAGCAGCCGCCAAACCCATATTTCAGGCGCCACTGAAGCTTTCTTT
TRBJ2-7,TRBV9,TRBD1,.,CASSRKAGQGFLEQYF,TGTGCCAGCAGTCGAAAAGCGGGACAGGGGTTTCTCGAGCAGTACTTC
TRBJ2-5,TRBV2,TRBD1,.,CASRDGTGKETQYF,TGTGCCAGCAGGGATGGGACAGGGAAAGAGACCCAGTACTTC
TRBJ2-2,TRBV10-3,TRBD1,.,CAISEAGGGGGELFF,TGTGCCATCAGTGAGGCAGGGGGCGGAGGCGGGGAGCTGTTTTTT
TRBJ1-4,TRBV1,.,.,CTSRPYQGPHEKLFF,TGCACCAGCAGGCCGTATCAGGGGCCCCATGAAAAACTGTTTTTT
TRBJ2-3,TRBV12-5,.,.,CASVSLPDTQYF,TGTGCTAGTGTTTCTCTTCCAGATACGCAGTATTTT
TRBJ1-6,TRBV4-3,TRBD1,.,CASSQDLQGYGSYNSPLHF,TGCGCCAGCAGCCAAGACCTACAGGGGTACGGCTCCTATAATTCACCCCTCCACTTT
TRBJ1-5,TRBV7-2,.,.,CASSLDRGNQPQHF,TGTGCCAGCAGCTTAGATAGAGGAAATCAGCCCCAGCATTTT
TRBJ2-5,TRBV28,TRBD1,.,CASSFQGAGETQYF,TGTGCCAGCAGTTTTCAGGGGGCAGGGGAGACCCAGTACTTC
TRBJ2-7,TRBV18,.,.,CASSPRPYEQYF,TGTGCCAGCTCACCACGGCCCTACGAGCAGTACTTC
TRBJ2-3,TRBV5-4,.,.,CASSLGLGAGGTDTQYF,TGTGCCAGCAGCTTGGGCCTGGGGGCAGGGGGCACAGATACGCAGTATTTT
TRBJ2-3,TRBV11-2,.,.,CASSQGLNWPQYF,TGTGCCAGCAGCCAGGGACTGAACTGGCCGCAGTATTTT
TRBJ2-2,TRBV7-2,TRBD2,.,CASSRRLAGGFTGELFF,TGTGCCAGCAGCCGCAGACTAGCGGGGGGGTTCACCGGGGAGCTGTTTTTT
TRBJ1-5,TRBV4-1,TRBD1,.,CASSQGPGQINQPQHF,TGCGCCAGCAGCCAAGGACCGGGACAGATAAATCAGCCCCAGCATTTT
TRBJ2-1,TRBV19,.,.,CASSPGGYNEQFF,TGTGCCAGTAGTCCGGGCGGGTACAATGAGCAGTTCTTC
TRBJ1-1,TRBV6-4,TRBD1,.,CASRDRVLETEAFF,TGTGCCAGCCGGGACAGGGTCCTTGAGACTGAAGCTTTCTTT
TRBJ2-7,TRBV4-3,TRBD1,few,CASSNRQGDEQYF,TGCGCCAGCAGCAACAGACAGGGCGACGAGCAGTACTTC
TRBJ1-4,TRBV7-9,.,.,CASSLIRSRANEKLFF,TGTGCCAGCAGCTTAATAAGAAGCAGGGCAAATGAAAAACTGTTTTTT
TRBJ1-6,TRBV4-3,.,.,CASSRVWESSSPLHF,TGCGCCAGCAGCCGAGTATGGGAGTCGAGTTCACCCCTCCACTTT
TRBJ2-7,TRBV6-7,.,.,CAMSSYEQYF,TGTGCAATGAGCTCCTACGAGCAGTACTTC
TRBJ1-5,TRBV4-2,.,.,CASSQDPGNGNQPQHF,TGTGCCAGCAGCCAAGATCCAGGGAATGGGAATCAGCCCCAGCATTTT
TRBJ1-2,TRBV19,TRBD1,.,CASTRQGEGNYGYTF,TGTGCCAGTACCCGACAGGGCGAGGGTAACTATGGCTACACCTTC
TRBJ2-7,TRBV19,.,once,CASSRGGGLGYEQYF,TGTGCCAGTAGCCGAGGTGGGGGCCTCGGCTACGAGCAGTACTTC
TRBJ2-5,TRBV7-7,TRBD2,.,CASSPGLAGLETQYF,TGTGCTAGCAGCCCGGGACTAGCGGGGTTGGAGACCCAGTACTTC
TRBJ2-1,TRBV6-6,.,.,CASSYSTGRGQFF,TGTGCCAGCAGTTACTCGACAGGCCGGGGGCAGTTCTTC
TRBJ2-3,TRBV5-4,TRBD2,.,CASSLEGSGADTQYF,TGTGCCAGCAGCTTGGAGGGTAGCGGGGCTGATACGCAGTATTTT
TRBJ1-2,TRBV15,.,.,CATSGGLNYGYTF,TGTGCCACCAGCGGGGGCCTCAACTATGGCTACACCTTC
TRBJ2-7,TRBV10-3,.,.,CATSGRGDLEQYF,TGTGCCACCTCCGGCAGGGGCGATTTGGAGCAGTACTTC
TRBJ1-2,TRBV7-2,.,.,CASSLTSPGNGGYTF,TGTGCCAGCAGCTTAACTTCCCCAGGGAACGGCGGCTACACCTTC
TRBJ2-5,TRBV20-1,.,.,CSGAGQETQYF,TGCAGTGGGGCAGGTCAAGAGACCCAGTACTTC
TRBJ2-6,TRBV29-1,TRBD1,.,CSVYFRQGIGISGASVLTF,TGCAGCGTCTATTTCCGACAGGGGATCGGAATATCAGGGGCCAGCGTCCTGACTTTC
TRBJ2-5,TRBV7-7,.,.,CASSPTKGGSETQYF,TGTGCTAGCAGCCCGACCAAGGGGGGGTCGGAGACCCAGTACTTC
TRBJ2-7,TRBV7-2,.,.,CASSFRGEQYF,TGTGCCAGCAGCTTTCGGGGGGAGCAGTACTTC
TRBJ1-2,TRBV19,TRBD1,.,CASKGAGQNYGYTF,TGTGCCAGTAAGGGGGCAGGGCAGAACTATGGCTACACCTTC
TRBJ1-6,TRBV16,TRBD1,.,CASSPWVGTGNSPLHF,TGTGCCAGCAGCCCCTGGGTCGGGACAGGCAATTCACCCCTCCACTTT
TRBJ1-1,TRBV19,TRBD1,.,CASLLPGQDEAFF,TGTGCCTCCCTCCTACCGGGACAGGATGAAGCTTTCTTT
TRBJ1-2,TRBV4-2,TRBD1,.,CASSQEWRAGGYGYTF,TGTGCCAGCAGCCAAGAGTGGAGGGCAGGGGGCTATGGCTACACCTTC
TRBJ2-2,TRBV27,TRBD2,.,CASSSSSGGFGELFF,TGTGCCAGCAGTTCGTCTAGCGGGGGGTTCGGGGAGCTGTTTTTT